This TCR beta chain comes out of a study of blood T cell repertoires in COVID-19. Produced via immunoSEQ multiplex PCR; TCRdb's table is partial and in-frame only. This sample yields just over 65,000 clones, of which 70% to 90% are seen a single time; about 8.3% belongs to the top ten. V was pared by 2 bases and J by 8 bases, with 21 bases between. In germline, CDR1 is SEHNR, CDR2 FQNEAQ (reference sequence). The CDR3 is 17 amino acids. The sequence came from a man aged 25 to 45 with acute or convalescent COVID-19. The specimen sequenced was peripheral blood. The chain uses TRBV7-9 and TRBJ1-4; a weak D match, TRBD1 (5 bases). CDR3 sequence: CASSLSRWGRIEEKLFF. As DNA, the CDR3 is TGTGCCAGCAGCTTATCTCGTTGGGGGAGGATTGAGGAAAAACTGTTTTTT.